The rows below give T cell receptor beta chains drawn from one sample of a study of T-cell reconstitution after alpha-beta-depleted transplantation in children. MiXCR, run by TCRdb on the PCR reads, gives a single entry per CDR3 protein. The table lists 150,000 to 250,000 distinct CDR3 sequences, roughly 6.3% of them singletons. The sequencing used PBMCs, collected before TCRalphabeta/CD19-depleted stem cell transplant. The source is a girl under three years old with combined immunodeficiency, due to receive a stem cell transplant. Each CDR3 is given without its conserved first and last residue. The order of the fields is V gene, J gene, D gene, CDR3 protein. D genes are given only for firm matches.

TRBV7-9,TRBJ2-7,NA,ASSVSPSYEQY
TRBV29-1,TRBJ2-1,TRBD2,SVELGLAGLSSYNEQF
TRBV3-1,TRBJ2-7,NA,ASSQVTTWAYEQY
TRBV10-3,TRBJ2-1,TRBD1,AISTWTGSSYNEQF
TRBV6-2/TRBV6-3,TRBJ1-1,NA,ASSYSGGREEAF
TRBV7-9,TRBJ2-7,NA,ASSLAPGNEQY
TRBV12-3/TRBV12-4,TRBJ2-1,TRBD2,ASSSWTSGGGSSYNEQF
TRBV20-1,TRBJ2-3,NA,SARDYRGRTDTQY
TRBV4-1,TRBJ2-7,TRBD1,ASSHLGTADYEQY
TRBV11-2,TRBJ1-2,TRBD1,ASSEIRGRGDGYT
TRBV29-1,TRBJ2-3,NA,SVEAGDTQY
TRBV29-1,TRBJ2-5,TRBD2,SALILAGLGVLETQY
TRBV6-5,TRBJ1-1,NA,ASSRLGEGELEAF
TRBV19,TRBJ1-2,NA,ASSLTENYGYT
TRBV11-1,TRBJ2-7,TRBD2,ASRLAPELAGGPKEQY
TRBV6-1,TRBJ2-2,NA,ASRRTENTGELF
TRBV25-1,TRBJ1-2,NA,ASSEGGAGHIFFGYT
TRBV4-1,TRBJ2-5,TRBD2,ASSQDAGGVIQETQY
TRBV7-6,TRBJ1-1,NA,ASSFPGRGEAF
TRBV4-1,TRBJ1-4,TRBD1,ASSPSGQETTNEKLF
TRBV5-6,TRBJ2-5,NA,ASSLAGRDEY
TRBV30,TRBJ2-7,TRBD1,AWNNPGQGAYEQY